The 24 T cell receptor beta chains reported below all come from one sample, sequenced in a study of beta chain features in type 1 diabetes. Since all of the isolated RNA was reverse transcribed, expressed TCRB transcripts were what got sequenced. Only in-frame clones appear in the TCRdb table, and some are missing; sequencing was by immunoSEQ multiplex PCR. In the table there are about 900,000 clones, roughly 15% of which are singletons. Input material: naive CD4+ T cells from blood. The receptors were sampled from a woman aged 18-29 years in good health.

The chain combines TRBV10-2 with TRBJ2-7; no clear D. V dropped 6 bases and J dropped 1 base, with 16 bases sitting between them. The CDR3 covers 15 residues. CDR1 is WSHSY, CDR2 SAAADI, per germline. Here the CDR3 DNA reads TGCGCCAGCAGCCCGGGCAGAGTTCATTCCTACGAGCAGTACTTC. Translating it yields CASSPGRVHSYEQYF.

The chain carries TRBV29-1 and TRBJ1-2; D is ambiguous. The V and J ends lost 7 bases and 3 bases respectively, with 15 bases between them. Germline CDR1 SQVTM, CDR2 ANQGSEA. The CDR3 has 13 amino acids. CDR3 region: CSAYTPGYYGYTF. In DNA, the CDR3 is TGCAGCGCTTACACACCGGGATACTATGGCTACACCTTC.

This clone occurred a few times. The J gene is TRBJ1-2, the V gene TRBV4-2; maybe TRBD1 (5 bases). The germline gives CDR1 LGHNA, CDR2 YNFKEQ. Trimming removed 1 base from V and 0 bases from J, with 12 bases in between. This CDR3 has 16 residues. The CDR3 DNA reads TGTGCCAGCAGCCAAGCCCCAGGAGGGGCTAACTATGGCTACACCTTC. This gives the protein CASSQAPGGANYGYTF.

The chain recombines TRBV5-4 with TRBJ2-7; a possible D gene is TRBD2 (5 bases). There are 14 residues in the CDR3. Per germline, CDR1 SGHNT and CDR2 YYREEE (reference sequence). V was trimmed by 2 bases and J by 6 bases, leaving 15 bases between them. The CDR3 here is CASSFPGGLSEQYF. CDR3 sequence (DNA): TGTGCCAGCAGCTTCCCTGGAGGATTGAGCGAGCAGTACTTC.

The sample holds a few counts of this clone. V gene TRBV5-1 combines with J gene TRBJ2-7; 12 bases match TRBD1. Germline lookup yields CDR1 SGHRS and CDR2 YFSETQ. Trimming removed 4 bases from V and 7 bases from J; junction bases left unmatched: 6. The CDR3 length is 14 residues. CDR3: CASSQGQGAEEQYF. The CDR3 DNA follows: TGCGCCAGCAGCCAGGGACAGGGGGCGGAAGAGCAGTACTTC. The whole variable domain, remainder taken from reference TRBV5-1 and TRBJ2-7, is KAGVTQTPRYLIKTRGQQVTLSCSPISGHRSVSWYQQTPGQGLQFLFEYFSETQRNKGNFPGRFSGRQFSNSRSEMNVSTLELGDSALYLCASSQGQGAEEQYFGPGTRLTVT.

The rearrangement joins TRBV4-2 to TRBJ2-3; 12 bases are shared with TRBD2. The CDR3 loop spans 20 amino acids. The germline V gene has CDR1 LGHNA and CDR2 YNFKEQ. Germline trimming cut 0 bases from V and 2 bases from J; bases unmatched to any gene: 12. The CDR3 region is CASSQDRTHGLAGSTDTQYF. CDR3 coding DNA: TGTGCCAGCAGCCAAGATCGGACACACGGACTAGCGGGGTCCACAGATACGCAGTATTTT.

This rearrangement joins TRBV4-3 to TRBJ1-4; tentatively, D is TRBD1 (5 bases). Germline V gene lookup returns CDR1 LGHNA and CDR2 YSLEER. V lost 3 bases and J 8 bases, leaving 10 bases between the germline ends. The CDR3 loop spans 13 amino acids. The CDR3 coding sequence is TGCGCCAGCAGCCAGCAGGGAGGGGAAAAACTGTTTTTT. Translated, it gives CASSQQGGEKLFF.

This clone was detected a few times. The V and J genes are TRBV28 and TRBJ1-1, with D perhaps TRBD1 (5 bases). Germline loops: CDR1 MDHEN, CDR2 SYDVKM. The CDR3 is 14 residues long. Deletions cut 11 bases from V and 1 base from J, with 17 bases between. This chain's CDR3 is CASGPLSPNTEAFF. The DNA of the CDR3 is TGTGCCTCGGGGCCCTTATCCCCGAACACTGAAGCTTTCTTT.

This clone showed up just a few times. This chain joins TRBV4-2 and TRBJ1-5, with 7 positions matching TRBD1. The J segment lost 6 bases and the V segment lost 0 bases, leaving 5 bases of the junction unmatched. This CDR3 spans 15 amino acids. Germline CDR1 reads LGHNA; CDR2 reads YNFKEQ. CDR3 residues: CASSQERTGVQPQHF. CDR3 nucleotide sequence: TGTGCCAGCAGCCAAGAGAGAACAGGGGTTCAGCCCCAGCATTTT.

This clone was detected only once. The CDR3: CASSSRLAGYEQYF. The DNA of the CDR3 is TGTGCCAGCAGCTCGAGACTAGCGGGCTACGAGCAGTACTTC. The chain employs TRBV7-8 and TRBJ2-7; 10 nucleotides line up with TRBD2. Germline values: CDR1 SGHVS, CDR2 FQNEAQ. The CDR3 covers 14 residues. J was trimmed by 3 bases and V by 4 bases; bases with no gene match: 3.

CDR3 DNA: TGTGCCAGCAGCCGACGGAGGTTCGAGACCCAGTACTTC. The encoded protein is CASSRRRFETQYF. The chain is built from TRBV7-2 and TRBJ2-5; the D gene is possibly TRBD2 (5 bases). There are 13 residues in the CDR3. Germline V gene sequence: CDR1 SGHTA, CDR2 FQGNSA. V lost 5 bases, J lost 5 bases, and 12 bases lay in between.

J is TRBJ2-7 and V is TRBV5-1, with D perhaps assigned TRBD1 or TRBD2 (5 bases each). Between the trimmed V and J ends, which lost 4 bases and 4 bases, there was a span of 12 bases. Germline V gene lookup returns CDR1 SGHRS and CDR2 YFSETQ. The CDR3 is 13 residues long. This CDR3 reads CASSPSGPYEQYF. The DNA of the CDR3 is TGCGCCAGCAGCCCATCGGGACCGTACGAGCAGTACTTC.

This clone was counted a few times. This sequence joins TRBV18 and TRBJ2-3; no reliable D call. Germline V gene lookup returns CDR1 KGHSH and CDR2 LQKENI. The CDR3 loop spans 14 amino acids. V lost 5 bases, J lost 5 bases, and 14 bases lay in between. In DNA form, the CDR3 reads TGTGCCAGCTCATTCCAGGCGGTAGAAGATACGCAGTATTTT. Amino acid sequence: CASSFQAVEDTQYF.

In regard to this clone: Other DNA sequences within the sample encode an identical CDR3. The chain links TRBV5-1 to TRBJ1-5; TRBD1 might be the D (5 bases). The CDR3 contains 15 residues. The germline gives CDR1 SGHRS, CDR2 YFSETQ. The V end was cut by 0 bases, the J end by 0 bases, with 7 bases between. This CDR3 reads CASSLEGYSNQPQHF. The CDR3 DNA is TGCGCCAGCAGCTTGGAGGGGTATAGCAATCAGCCCCAGCATTTT.

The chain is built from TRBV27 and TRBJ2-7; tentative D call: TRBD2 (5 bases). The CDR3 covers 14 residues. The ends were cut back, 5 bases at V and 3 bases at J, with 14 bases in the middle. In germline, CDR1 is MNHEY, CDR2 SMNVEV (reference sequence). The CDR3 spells CASSHGIGNYEQYF. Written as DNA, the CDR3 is TGTGCCAGCAGTCACGGGATTGGGAACTACGAGCAGTACTTC.

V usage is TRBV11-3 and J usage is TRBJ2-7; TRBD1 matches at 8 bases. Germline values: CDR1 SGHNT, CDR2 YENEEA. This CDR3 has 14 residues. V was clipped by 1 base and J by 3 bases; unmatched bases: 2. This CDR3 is CASSLAGGRYEQYF. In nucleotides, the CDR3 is TGTGCCAGCAGCTTAGCAGGGGGCCGCTACGAGCAGTACTTC.

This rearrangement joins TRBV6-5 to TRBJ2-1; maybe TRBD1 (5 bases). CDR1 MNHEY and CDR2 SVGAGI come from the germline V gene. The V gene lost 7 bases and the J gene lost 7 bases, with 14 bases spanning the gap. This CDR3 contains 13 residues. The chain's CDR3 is CASIDRHSNEQFF. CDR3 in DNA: TGTGCCAGCATCGACAGACACTCTAATGAGCAGTTCTTC.

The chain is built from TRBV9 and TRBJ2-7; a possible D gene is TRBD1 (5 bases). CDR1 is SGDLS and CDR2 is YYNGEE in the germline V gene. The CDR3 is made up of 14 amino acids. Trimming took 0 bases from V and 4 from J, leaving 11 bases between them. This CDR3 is CASSVGPDSYEQYF. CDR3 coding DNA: TGTGCCAGCAGCGTAGGTCCCGACAGTTACGAGCAGTACTTC. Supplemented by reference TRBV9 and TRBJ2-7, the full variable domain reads DSGVTQTPKHLITATGQRVTLRCSPRSGDLSVYWYQQSLDQGLQFLIQYYNGEERAKGNILERFSAQQFPDLHSELNLSSLELGDSALYFCASSVGPDSYEQYFGPGTRLTVT.

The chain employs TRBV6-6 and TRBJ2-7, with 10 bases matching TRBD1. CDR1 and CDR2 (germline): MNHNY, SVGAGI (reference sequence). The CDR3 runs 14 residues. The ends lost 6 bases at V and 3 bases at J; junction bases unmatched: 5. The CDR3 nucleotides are TGTGCCAGCAGCACGACAGGGGGCGGCTACGAGCAGTACTTC. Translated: CASSTTGGGYEQYF.

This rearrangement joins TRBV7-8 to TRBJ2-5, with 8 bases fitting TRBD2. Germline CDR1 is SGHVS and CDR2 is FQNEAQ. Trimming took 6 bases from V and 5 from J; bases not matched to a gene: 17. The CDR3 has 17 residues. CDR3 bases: TGTGCCAGCAGGGAAGACGGTTCTAGCGGGCGCAGGGAGACCCAGTACTTC. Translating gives CASREDGSSGRRETQYF. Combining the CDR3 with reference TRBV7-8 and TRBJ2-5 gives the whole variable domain GAGVSQSPRYKVAKRGQDVALRCDPISGHVSLFWYQQALGQGPEFLTYFQNEAQLDKSGLPSDRFFAERPEGSVSTLKIQRTQQEDSAVYLCASREDGSSGRRETQYFGPGTRLLVL.

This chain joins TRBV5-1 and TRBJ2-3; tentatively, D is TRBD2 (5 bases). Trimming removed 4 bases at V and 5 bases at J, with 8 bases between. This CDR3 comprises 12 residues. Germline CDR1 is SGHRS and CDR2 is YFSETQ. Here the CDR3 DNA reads TGCGCCAGCAGCCCCGAGGGAGATACGCAGTATTTT. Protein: CASSPEGDTQYF.

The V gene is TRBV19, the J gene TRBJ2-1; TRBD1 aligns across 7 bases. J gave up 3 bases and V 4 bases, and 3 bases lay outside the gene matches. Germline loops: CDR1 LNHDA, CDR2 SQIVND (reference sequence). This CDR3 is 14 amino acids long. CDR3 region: CASSKGQNYNEQFF. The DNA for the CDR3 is TGTGCCAGTAGTAAGGGACAGAACTACAATGAGCAGTTCTTC.

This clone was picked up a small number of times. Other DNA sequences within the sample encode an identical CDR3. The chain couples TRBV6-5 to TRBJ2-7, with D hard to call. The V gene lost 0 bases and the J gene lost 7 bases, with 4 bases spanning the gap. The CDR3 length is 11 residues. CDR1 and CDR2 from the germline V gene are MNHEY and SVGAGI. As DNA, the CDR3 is TGTGCCAGCAGTTACTCGGGTGAGCAGTACTTC. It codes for CASSYSGEQYF.

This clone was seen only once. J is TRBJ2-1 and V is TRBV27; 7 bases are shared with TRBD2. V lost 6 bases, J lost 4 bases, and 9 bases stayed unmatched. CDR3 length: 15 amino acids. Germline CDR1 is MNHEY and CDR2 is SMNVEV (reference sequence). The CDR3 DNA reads TGTGCCAGCAGCTTAAGAACTAGCGTGTACAATGAGCAGTTCTTC. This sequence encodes CASSLRTSVYNEQFF.